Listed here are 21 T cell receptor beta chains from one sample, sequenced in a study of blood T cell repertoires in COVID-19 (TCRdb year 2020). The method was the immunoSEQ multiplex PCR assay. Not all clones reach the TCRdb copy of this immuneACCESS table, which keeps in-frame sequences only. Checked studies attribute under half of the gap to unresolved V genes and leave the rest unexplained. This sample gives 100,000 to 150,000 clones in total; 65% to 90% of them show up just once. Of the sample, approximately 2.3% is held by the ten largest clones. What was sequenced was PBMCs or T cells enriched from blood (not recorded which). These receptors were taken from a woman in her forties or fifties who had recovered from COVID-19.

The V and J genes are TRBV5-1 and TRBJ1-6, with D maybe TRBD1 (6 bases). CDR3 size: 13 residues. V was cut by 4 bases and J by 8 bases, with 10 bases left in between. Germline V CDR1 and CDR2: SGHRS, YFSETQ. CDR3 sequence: CASSVGGDSPLHF. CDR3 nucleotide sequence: TGCGCCAGCAGCGTAGGGGGGGATTCACCCCTCCACTTT.

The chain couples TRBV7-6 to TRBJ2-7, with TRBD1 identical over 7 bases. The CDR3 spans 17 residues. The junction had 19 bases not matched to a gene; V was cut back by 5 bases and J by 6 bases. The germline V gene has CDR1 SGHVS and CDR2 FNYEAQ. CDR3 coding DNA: TGTGCCAGCAGCCATCAAACCGGGACAGCTCAAATCGTCGAGCAGTACTTC. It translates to CASSHQTGTAQIVEQYF.

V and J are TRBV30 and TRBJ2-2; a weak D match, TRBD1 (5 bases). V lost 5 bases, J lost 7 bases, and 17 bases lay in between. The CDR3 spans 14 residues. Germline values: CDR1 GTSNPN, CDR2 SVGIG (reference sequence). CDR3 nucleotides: TGTGCCTGGTCACCTAGGACAAATGGCGGGGAGCTGTTTTTT. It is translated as CAWSPRTNGGELFF.

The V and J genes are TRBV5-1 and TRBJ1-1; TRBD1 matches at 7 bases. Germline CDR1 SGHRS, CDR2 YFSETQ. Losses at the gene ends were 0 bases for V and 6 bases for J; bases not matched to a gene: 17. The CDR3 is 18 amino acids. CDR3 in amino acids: CASSLDPTGAKRWAEAFF. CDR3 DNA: TGCGCCAGCAGCTTGGACCCTACAGGGGCGAAAAGGTGGGCTGAAGCTTTCTTT.

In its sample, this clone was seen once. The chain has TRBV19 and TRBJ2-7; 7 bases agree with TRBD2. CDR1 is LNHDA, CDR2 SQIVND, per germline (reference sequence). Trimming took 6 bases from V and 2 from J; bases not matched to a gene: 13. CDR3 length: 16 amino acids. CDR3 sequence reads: CASSTSLFGGTYEQYF. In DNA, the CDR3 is TGTGCCAGTAGCACAAGCCTGTTCGGGGGGACCTACGAGCAGTACTTC.

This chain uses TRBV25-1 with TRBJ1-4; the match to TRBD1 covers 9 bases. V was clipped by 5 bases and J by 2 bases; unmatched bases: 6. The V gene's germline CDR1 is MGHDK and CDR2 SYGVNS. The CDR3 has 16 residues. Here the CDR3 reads CASSQDRGATNEKLFF. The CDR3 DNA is TGTGCCAGCAGTCAGGACAGGGGAGCTACTAATGAAAAACTGTTTTTT.

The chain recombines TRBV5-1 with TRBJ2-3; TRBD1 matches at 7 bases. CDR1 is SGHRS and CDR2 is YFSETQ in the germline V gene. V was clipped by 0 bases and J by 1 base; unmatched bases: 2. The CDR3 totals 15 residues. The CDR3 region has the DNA TGCGCCAGCAGCTTGGCTGGGACAGGCACAGATACGCAGTATTTT. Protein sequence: CASSLAGTGTDTQYF.

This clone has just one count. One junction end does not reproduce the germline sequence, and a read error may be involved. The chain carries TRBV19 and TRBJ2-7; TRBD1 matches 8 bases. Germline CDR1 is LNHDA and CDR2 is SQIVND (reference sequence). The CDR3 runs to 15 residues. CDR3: CASQPDRGPSNEQYF. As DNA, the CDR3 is TGTGCCAGTCAACCTGACAGGGGCCCCTCCAACGAGCAGTACTTC. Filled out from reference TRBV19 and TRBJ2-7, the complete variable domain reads DGGITQSPKYLFRKEGQNVTLSCEQNLNHDAMYWYRQDPGQGLRLIYYSQIVNDFQKGDIAEGYSVSREKKESFPLTVTSAQKNPTAFYLCASQPDRGPSNEQYFGPGTRLTVT.

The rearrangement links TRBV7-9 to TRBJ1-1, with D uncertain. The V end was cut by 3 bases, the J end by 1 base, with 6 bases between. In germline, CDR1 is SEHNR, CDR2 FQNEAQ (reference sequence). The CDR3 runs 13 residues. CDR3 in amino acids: CASSFVANTEAFF. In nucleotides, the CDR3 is TGTGCCAGCAGCTTTGTAGCGAACACTGAAGCTTTCTTT.

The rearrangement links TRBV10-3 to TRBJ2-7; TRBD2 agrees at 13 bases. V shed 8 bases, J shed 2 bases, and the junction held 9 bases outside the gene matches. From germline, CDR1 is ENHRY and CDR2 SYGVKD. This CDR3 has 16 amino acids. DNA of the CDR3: TGTGCCATCCAATCGACTAGCGGGGGGCCCCCCTACGAGCAGTACTTC. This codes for CAIQSTSGGPPYEQYF.

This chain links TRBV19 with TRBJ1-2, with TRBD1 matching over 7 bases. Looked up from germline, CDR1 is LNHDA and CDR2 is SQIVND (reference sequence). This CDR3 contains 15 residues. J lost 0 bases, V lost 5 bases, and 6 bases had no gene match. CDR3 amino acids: CASSPTGTANYGYTF. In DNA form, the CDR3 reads TGTGCCAGTAGTCCGACCGGGACAGCTAACTATGGCTACACCTTC.

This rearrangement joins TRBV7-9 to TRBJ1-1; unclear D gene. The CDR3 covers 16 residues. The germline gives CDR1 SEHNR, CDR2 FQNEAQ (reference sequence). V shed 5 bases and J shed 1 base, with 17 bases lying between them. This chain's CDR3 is CASSTSTSRGNTEAFF. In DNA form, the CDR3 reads TGTGCCAGCAGCACTTCCACTTCGAGAGGGAACACTGAAGCTTTCTTT.

The CDR3 sequence: CASSLLTEAFF. In DNA, the CDR3 is TGTGCCAGCAGCTTACTAACTGAAGCTTTCTTT. The rearrangement links TRBV7-6 to TRBJ1-1; D is uncertain. CDR1 SGHVS and CDR2 FNYEAQ come from the germline V gene. The CDR3 contains 11 residues. The V and J ends lost 2 bases and 5 bases respectively, with 3 bases between them.

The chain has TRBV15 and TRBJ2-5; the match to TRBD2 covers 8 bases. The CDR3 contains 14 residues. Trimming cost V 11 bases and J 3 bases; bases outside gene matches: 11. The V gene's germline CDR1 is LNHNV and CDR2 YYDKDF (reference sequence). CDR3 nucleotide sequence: TGTGCCGTGACCGTAGCGGGGCTAAAAGAGACCCAGTACTTC. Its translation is CAVTVAGLKETQYF. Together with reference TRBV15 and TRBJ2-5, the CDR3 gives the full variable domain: DAMVIQNPRYQVTQFGKPVTLSCSQTLNHNVMYWYQQKSSQAPKLLFHYYDKDFNNEADTPDNFQSRRPNTSFCFLDIRSPGLGDTAMYLCAVTVAGLKETQYFGPGTRLLVL.

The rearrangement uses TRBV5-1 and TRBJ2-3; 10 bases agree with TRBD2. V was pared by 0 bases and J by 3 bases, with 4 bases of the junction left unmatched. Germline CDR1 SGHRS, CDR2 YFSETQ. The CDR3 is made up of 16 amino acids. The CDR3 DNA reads TGCGCCAGCAGCTTGGCGGGACTAGCGTTAACAGATACGCAGTATTTT. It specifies CASSLAGLALTDTQYF.

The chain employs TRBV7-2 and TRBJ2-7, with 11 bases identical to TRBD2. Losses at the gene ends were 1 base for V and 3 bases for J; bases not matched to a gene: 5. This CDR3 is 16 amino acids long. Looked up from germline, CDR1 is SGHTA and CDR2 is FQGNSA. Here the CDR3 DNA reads TGTGCCAGCAGCTTAGTTAGCGGGACTAGCGGCTACGAGCAGTACTTC. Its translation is CASSLVSGTSGYEQYF.

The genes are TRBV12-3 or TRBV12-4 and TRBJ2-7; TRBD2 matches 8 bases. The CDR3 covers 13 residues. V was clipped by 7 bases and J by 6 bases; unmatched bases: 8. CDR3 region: CASKLFGGAEQYF. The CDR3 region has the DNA TGTGCCAGCAAACTTTTCGGGGGGGCCGAGCAGTACTTC.

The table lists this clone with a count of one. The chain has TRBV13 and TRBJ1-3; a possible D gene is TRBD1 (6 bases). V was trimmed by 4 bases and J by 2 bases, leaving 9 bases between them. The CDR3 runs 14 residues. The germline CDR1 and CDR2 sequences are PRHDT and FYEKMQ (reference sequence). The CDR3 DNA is TGTGCCAGCAGCTCGTGGACAGCTGGAAACACCATATATTTT. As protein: CASSSWTAGNTIYF.

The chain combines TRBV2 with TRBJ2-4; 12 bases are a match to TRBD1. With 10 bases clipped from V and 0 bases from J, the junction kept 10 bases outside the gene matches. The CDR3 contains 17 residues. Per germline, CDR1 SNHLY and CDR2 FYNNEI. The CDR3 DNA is TGTGCCACCTCCCGGGACAGGGGGCTTTTAGCCAAAAACATTCAGTACTTC. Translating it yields CATSRDRGLLAKNIQYF.

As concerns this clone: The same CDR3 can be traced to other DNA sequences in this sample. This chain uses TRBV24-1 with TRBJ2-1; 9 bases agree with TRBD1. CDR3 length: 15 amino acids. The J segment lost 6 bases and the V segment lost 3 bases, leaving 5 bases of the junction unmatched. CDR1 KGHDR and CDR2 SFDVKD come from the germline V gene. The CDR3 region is CATSDPGQGVNEQFF. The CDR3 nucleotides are TGTGCCACCAGTGATCCGGGACAGGGAGTCAATGAGCAGTTCTTC.

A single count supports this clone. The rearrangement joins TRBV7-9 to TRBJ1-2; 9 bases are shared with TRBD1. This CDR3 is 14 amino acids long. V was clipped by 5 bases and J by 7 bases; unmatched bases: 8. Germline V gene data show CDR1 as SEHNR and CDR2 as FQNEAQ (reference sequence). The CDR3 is CASSPRTGESGYTF. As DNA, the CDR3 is TGTGCCAGCAGCCCCCGGACAGGGGAGAGTGGCTACACCTTC.